The rows below give T cell receptor beta chains drawn from one sample of a study of T cell responses to AZD1222 COVID-19 vaccine. Sequencing used immunoSEQ multiplex PCR; TCRdb keeps in-frame clones, though not all of them. This sample has some 180,000 clones, with roughly 91% found just once. The input for sequencing was peripheral blood, taken 28 days after the second AZD1222 dose. These receptors were collected from an adult who received the AZD1222 COVID-19 vaccine. Both conserved end residues are part of each CDR3. A D gene is named only where the DNA matches it firmly. Only some rows state a clone size, as once, few, many or a class for expanded clones.

V: TRBV25-1
length: 13
J: TRBJ1-3
size: NA
D: NA
DNA: TGTGCCAGCAGGGCGCCCGGGGGAAACACCATATATTTT
CDR3: CASRAPGGNTIYF

V: TRBV5-4
length: 17
J: TRBJ1-1
size: NA
D: TRBD1
DNA: TGTGCCAGCAGCCTCGGGCGGGGGACAGGGGAATCCACTGAAGCTTTCTTT
CDR3: CASSLGRGTGESTEAFF

V: TRBV2
length: 14
J: TRBJ1-1
size: once
D: NA
DNA: TGTGCCAGCAGGTTTGGGACAAAGAACACTGAAGCTTTCTTT
CDR3: CASRFGTKNTEAFF

V: TRBV3-1/TRBV3-2
length: 15
J: TRBJ2-7
size: NA
D: TRBD2
DNA: TGTGCCAGCAGCCAGACTAGCGGGAGCTCCTACGAGCAGTACTTC
CDR3: CASSQTSGSSYEQYF

V: TRBV5-1
length: 17
J: TRBJ2-7
size: NA
D: TRBD2
DNA: TGCGCCAGCAGCTTGGAGGTGTTAGCGGGAGCATCCCACGAGCAGTACTTC
CDR3: CASSLEVLAGASHEQYF

V: TRBV19
length: 16
J: TRBJ1-5
size: NA
D: NA
DNA: TGTGCCAGTAGTATTTTCGCGACCGAGCCATCTCAGCCCCAGCATTTT
CDR3: CASSIFATEPSQPQHF

V: TRBV28
length: 13
J: TRBJ2-7
size: NA
D: NA
DNA: TGTGCCAGCAGGAAGACAGCTTACTACGAGCAGTACTTC
CDR3: CASRKTAYYEQYF

V: TRBV15
length: 15
J: TRBJ1-6
size: NA
D: NA
DNA: TGTGCCACCAGCAGAGATGGGGTGTCTAGTTCACCCCTCCACTTT
CDR3: CATSRDGVSSSPLHF

V: TRBV3-1/TRBV3-2
length: 17
J: TRBJ2-1
size: NA
D: TRBD2
DNA: TGTGCCAGCAGCCAAGAGGGTAGCGGGGTATACGGCAATGAGCAGTTCTTC
CDR3: CASSQEGSGVYGNEQFF

V: TRBV15
length: 18
J: TRBJ1-1
size: NA
D: TRBD1
DNA: TGTGCCACCAGCAGAGATCTGGGGAACAGGGGATTGGGCACTGAAGCTTTCTTT
CDR3: CATSRDLGNRGLGTEAFF

V: TRBV28
length: 14
J: TRBJ1-5
size: once
D: NA
DNA: TGTGCCAGCAGTTTACCAGTTAGCAATCAGCCCCAGCATTTT
CDR3: CASSLPVSNQPQHF

V: TRBV28
length: 12
J: TRBJ1-6
size: NA
D: NA
DNA: TGTGCCAGCAGTTTTAGAAATTCACCCCTCCACTTT
CDR3: CASSFRNSPLHF

V: TRBV5-4
length: 14
J: TRBJ2-3
size: NA
D: TRBD2
DNA: TGTGCCAGCAGAAGACTAGCGGGGCCCAATACGCAGTATTTT
CDR3: CASRRLAGPNTQYF

V: TRBV5-1
length: 13
J: TRBJ1-2
size: NA
D: NA
DNA: TGCGCCAGCAGCTTGGACGGAACCGGTGGCTACACCTTC
CDR3: CASSLDGTGGYTF

V: TRBV29-1
length: 15
J: TRBJ2-1
size: NA
D: TRBD2
DNA: TGCAGCGAAAGAACGGGACTAGCGGGAGTTGATGAGCAGTTCTTC
CDR3: CSERTGLAGVDEQFF

V: TRBV30
length: 14
J: TRBJ2-6
size: NA
D: NA
DNA: TGTGCCTGGAGAGAAGCGGCCGGGGCCAACGTCCTGACTTTC
CDR3: CAWREAAGANVLTF

V: TRBV5-6
length: 11
J: TRBJ1-2
size: NA
D: NA
DNA: TGTGCCAGCAGCAACACAGGCGGCTACACCTTC
CDR3: CASSNTGGYTF

V: TRBV7-2
length: 14
J: TRBJ2-1
size: NA
D: TRBD1
DNA: TGTGCCAGCAGCCCAGGGACAGGGAACAATGAGCAGTTCTTC
CDR3: CASSPGTGNNEQFF

V: TRBV7-2
length: 14
J: TRBJ2-7
size: NA
D: NA
DNA: TGTGCCAGCAGCCCAGGTGGGGTGGACTACGAGCAGTACTTC
CDR3: CASSPGGVDYEQYF

V: TRBV12-3/TRBV12-4
length: 13
J: TRBJ2-5
size: NA
D: NA
DNA: TGTGCCAGCACCAAGGACCGGTTGGAGACCCAGTACTTC
CDR3: CASTKDRLETQYF

V: TRBV11-2
length: 12
J: TRBJ1-1
size: NA
D: NA
DNA: TGTGCCAGCAGCTTAGGGGGGTACGAAGCTTTCTTT
CDR3: CASSLGGYEAFF

V: TRBV9
length: 15
J: TRBJ1-6
size: NA
D: TRBD1
DNA: TGTGCCAGCAGCGTTTCCCGGCAGGGGGGGTCACCCCTCCACTTT
CDR3: CASSVSRQGGSPLHF

V: TRBV10-3
length: 19
J: TRBJ2-5
size: NA
D: TRBD2
DNA: TGTGCCATCAGTCCGGGACTAGCGGGAGGGGGGGTTTTCCAAGAGACCCAGTACTTC
CDR3: CAISPGLAGGGVFQETQYF

V: TRBV27
length: 15
J: TRBJ1-2
size: NA
D: NA
DNA: TGTGCCAGCAGTTTGACGACAGCTCAACGCTATGGCTACACCTTC
CDR3: CASSLTTAQRYGYTF

V: TRBV28
length: 17
J: TRBJ1-6
size: NA
D: NA
DNA: TGTGCCACCCTGAAATCTCCTCCCGGGACGGGTGGATCACCCCTCCACTTT
CDR3: CATLKSPPGTGGSPLHF

V: TRBV6-5
length: 15
J: TRBJ2-7
size: NA
D: NA
DNA: TGTGCCAGCAGTCCTACCACGGGGGTCCCCTACGAGCAGTACTTC
CDR3: CASSPTTGVPYEQYF

V: TRBV3-1/TRBV3-2
length: 14
J: TRBJ1-4
size: NA
D: NA
DNA: TGTGCCAGCAGCCCCCGCGGACAGAATGAAAAACTGTTTTTT
CDR3: CASSPRGQNEKLFF

V: TRBV27
length: 15
J: TRBJ1-1
size: NA
D: NA
DNA: TGTGCCAGCAGTGTGGGACTCTTGGGGGACACTGAAGCTTTCTTT
CDR3: CASSVGLLGDTEAFF

V: TRBV4-2
length: 16
J: TRBJ1-4
size: NA
D: NA
DNA: TGTGCCAGCAGCCAATATCTTACAGCAACTAATGAAAAACTGTTTTTT
CDR3: CASSQYLTATNEKLFF

V: TRBV5-6
length: 13
J: TRBJ1-2
size: NA
D: NA
DNA: TGTGCCAGCAGCTTGGGTAGGTTGTATGGCTACACCTTC
CDR3: CASSLGRLYGYTF

V: TRBV5-1
length: 17
J: TRBJ1-5
size: NA
D: TRBD1
DNA: TGCGCCAGCAGCTTGGTCCGGGACAGGGGGCGTCGGCAGCCCCAGCATTTT
CDR3: CASSLVRDRGRRQPQHF

V: TRBV11-2
length: 18
J: TRBJ1-3
size: NA
D: NA
DNA: TGTGCCAGCAGCCCTCAGACCTGGACGTACGCCGCTGGAAACACCATATATTTT
CDR3: CASSPQTWTYAAGNTIYF

V: TRBV3-1/TRBV3-2
length: 14
J: TRBJ1-5
size: NA
D: TRBD1
DNA: TGTGCCAGCAGCCAAGTCCCGGGACAGCAGCCCCAGCATTTT
CDR3: CASSQVPGQQPQHF

V: TRBV7-9
length: 15
J: TRBJ1-1
size: NA
D: TRBD1
DNA: TGTGCCAGCAGCTTACTGGACAGGAGAGCCACTGAAGCTTTCTTT
CDR3: CASSLLDRRATEAFF

V: TRBV28
length: 11
J: TRBJ1-4
size: NA
D: NA
DNA: TGTGCCAGCAGTTCCAGATCAGTACTGTTTTTT
CDR3: CASSSRSVLFF

V: TRBV7-9
length: 19
J: TRBJ1-5
size: once
D: NA
DNA: TGTGCCAGCAGCTTAGATCCCAGGGACCAGCCTTGGAGCAATCAGCCCCAGCATTTT
CDR3: CASSLDPRDQPWSNQPQHF

V: TRBV19
length: 15
J: TRBJ2-3
size: few
D: TRBD1
DNA: TGTGCCAGTAGTCCAAGACAGGGAGGCACAGATACGCAGTATTTT
CDR3: CASSPRQGGTDTQYF

V: TRBV12-3/TRBV12-4
length: 13
J: TRBJ1-3
size: NA
D: NA
DNA: TGTGCCAGCAGCGCCTCCTCTGGAAACACCATATATTTT
CDR3: CASSASSGNTIYF

V: TRBV10-1
length: 17
J: TRBJ2-3
size: NA
D: TRBD2
DNA: TGCGCCAGCTCCGGGACTAGAAAGCCGAGAGTCGCAGATACGCAGTATTTT
CDR3: CASSGTRKPRVADTQYF

V: TRBV7-2
length: 15
J: TRBJ2-2
size: NA
D: TRBD1
DNA: TGTGCCAGCAGCTCGGGACAGGGATTAACCGGGGAGCTGTTTTTT
CDR3: CASSSGQGLTGELFF

V: TRBV7-2
length: 14
J: TRBJ2-6
size: NA
D: NA
DNA: TGTGCCAGCAGCTTAAAGACCGGGGCCAACGTCCTGACTTTC
CDR3: CASSLKTGANVLTF

V: TRBV11-2
length: 17
J: TRBJ2-1
size: NA
D: TRBD2
DNA: TGTGCCAGCAGTTCAGCCTTTAGGGAGGGCCTAGACAATGAGCAGTTCTTC
CDR3: CASSSAFREGLDNEQFF

V: TRBV5-4
length: 11
J: TRBJ2-5
size: NA
D: NA
DNA: TGTGCCAGCAGCACAGGGGAGACCCAGTACTTC
CDR3: CASSTGETQYF

V: TRBV3-1/TRBV3-2
length: 16
J: TRBJ1-2
size: few
D: NA
DNA: TGTGCCAGCAGCCAAGATGGGCTGGGACCTAACTATGGCTACACCTTC
CDR3: CASSQDGLGPNYGYTF

V: TRBV4-3
length: 14
J: TRBJ1-1
size: few
D: NA
DNA: TGCGCCAGCAGCCAAGGCGACAGCAACACTGAAGCTTTCTTT
CDR3: CASSQGDSNTEAFF

V: TRBV4-2
length: 18
J: TRBJ1-1
size: NA
D: TRBD1
DNA: TGTGCCAGCAGCCAAGGTTGGGACAGGGGTAATAGGGACACTGAAGCTTTCTTT
CDR3: CASSQGWDRGNRDTEAFF

V: TRBV5-1
length: 15
J: TRBJ1-5
size: once
D: TRBD1
DNA: TGCGCCAGCAGCTTGGCCGGGACAGGGGCTCAGCCCCAGCATTTT
CDR3: CASSLAGTGAQPQHF

V: TRBV6-1
length: 18
J: TRBJ1-6
size: NA
D: NA
DNA: TGTGCCAGCAGTGAACAGGCCGGTTGGGGGACGGGTAATTCACCCCTCCACTTT
CDR3: CASSEQAGWGTGNSPLHF

V: TRBV7-8
length: 14
J: TRBJ2-1
size: NA
D: NA
DNA: TGTGCCAGCAGCCGCCGGTGGGAGGTCAATGAGCAGTTCTTC
CDR3: CASSRRWEVNEQFF

V: TRBV10-3
length: 16
J: TRBJ1-5
size: NA
D: TRBD1
DNA: TGTGCCATCAGTGAGGGGGGGACAGGGGGCGGACAGCCCCAGCATTTT
CDR3: CAISEGGTGGGQPQHF

V: TRBV9
length: 16
J: TRBJ2-2
size: once
D: TRBD1
DNA: TGTGCCAGCAGCCGGGAGACAGGGGGATTAGGAGGGGAGCTGTTTTTT
CDR3: CASSRETGGLGGELFF

V: TRBV5-1
length: 18
J: TRBJ2-1
size: NA
D: TRBD1
DNA: TGCGCCAGCAGCTCCGAATCAACCGGGACAGGGACCTACAATGAGCAGTTCTTC
CDR3: CASSSESTGTGTYNEQFF

V: TRBV3-1/TRBV3-2
length: 15
J: TRBJ1-4
size: NA
D: NA
DNA: TGTGCCAGCAGCCGCCCCCCCCGGAGGTATGAAAAACTGTTTTTT
CDR3: CASSRPPRRYEKLFF